This record concerns one T cell receptor beta chain sequence. Its matching antigen is unknown. MiXCR, applied by TCRdb to the 5' RACE reads, yields one record per CDR3 protein. The table records approximately 150,000 distinct CDR3 sequences, roughly 6.2% of them present only once. Germline V gene data show CDR1 as SGHTA and CDR2 as FQGNSA. The CDR3 totals 15 residues. The V end was cut by 3 bases, the J end by 7 bases, with 13 bases between. The entry originates in a study of T-cell memory formation after mild COVID-19. Study details: TCR clusters mostly belonged to single donors. The study's findings and limits: Clones contracting over day 15 to 85 were CD4/CD8 balanced, with later expanders leaning CD4+. Researchers found some responding clones in pre-infection memory, a sign that cross-reactive memory joined.

The chain recombines TRBV7-2 with TRBJ1-6; D gene unclear. The sample comprised PBMCs or a T cell subset sorted from them (not recorded which). This sequence was found in an adult woman who had mild COVID-19 (a few samples of this study predate the infection). Cell type and time point are not known. In nucleotides, the CDR3 is TGTGCCAGCAGCTTGCAGATCCAGCAAAATTCACCCCTCCACTTT. Residues: CASSLQIQQNSPLHF.